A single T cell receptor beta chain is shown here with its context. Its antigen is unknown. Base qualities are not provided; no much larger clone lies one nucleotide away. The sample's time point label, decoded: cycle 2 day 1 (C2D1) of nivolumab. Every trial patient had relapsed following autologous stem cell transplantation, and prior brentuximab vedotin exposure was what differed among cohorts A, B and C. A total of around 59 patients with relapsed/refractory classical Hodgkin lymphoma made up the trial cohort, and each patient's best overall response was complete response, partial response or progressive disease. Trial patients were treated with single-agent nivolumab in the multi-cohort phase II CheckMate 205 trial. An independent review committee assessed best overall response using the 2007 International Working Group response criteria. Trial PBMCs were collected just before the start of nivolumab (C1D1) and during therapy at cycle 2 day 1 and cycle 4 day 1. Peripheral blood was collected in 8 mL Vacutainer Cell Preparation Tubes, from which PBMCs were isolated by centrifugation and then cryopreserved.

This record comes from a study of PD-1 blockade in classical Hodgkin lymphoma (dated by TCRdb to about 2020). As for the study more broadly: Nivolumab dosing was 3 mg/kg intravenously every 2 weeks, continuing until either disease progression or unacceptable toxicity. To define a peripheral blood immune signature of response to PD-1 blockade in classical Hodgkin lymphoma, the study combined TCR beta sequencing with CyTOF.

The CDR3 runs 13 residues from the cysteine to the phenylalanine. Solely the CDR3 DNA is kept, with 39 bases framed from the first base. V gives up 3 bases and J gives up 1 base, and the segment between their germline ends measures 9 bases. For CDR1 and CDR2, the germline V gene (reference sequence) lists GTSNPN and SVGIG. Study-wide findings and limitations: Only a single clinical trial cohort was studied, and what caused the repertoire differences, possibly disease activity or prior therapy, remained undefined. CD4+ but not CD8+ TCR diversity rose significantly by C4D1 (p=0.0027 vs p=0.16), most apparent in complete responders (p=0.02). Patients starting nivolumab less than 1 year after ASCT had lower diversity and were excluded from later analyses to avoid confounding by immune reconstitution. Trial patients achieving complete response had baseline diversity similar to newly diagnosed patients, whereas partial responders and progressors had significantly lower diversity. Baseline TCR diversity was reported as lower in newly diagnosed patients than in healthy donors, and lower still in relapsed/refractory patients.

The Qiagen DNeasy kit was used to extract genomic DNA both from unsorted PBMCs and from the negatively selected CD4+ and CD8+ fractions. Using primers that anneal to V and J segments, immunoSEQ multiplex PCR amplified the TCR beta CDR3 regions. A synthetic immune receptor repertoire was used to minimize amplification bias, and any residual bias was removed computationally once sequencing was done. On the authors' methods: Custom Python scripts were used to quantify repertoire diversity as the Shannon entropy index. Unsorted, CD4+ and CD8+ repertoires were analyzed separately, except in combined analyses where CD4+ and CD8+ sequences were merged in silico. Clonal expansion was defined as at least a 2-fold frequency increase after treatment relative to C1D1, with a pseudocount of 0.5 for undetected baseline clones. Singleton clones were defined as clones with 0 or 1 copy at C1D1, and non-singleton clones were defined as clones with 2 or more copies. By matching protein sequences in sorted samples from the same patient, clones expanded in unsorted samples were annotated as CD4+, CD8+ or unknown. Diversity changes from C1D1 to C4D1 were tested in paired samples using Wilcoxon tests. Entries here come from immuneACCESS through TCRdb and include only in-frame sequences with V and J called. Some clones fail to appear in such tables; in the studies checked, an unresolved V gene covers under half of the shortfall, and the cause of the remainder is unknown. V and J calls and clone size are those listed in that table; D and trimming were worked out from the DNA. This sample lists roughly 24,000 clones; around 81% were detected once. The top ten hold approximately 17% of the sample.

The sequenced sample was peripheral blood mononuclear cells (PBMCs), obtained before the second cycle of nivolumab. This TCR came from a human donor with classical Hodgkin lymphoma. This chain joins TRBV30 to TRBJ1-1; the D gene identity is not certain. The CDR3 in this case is CAWRPRGNTEAFF. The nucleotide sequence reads TGTGCCTGGAGGCCCCGGGGGAACACTGAAGCTTTCTTT.